The clone carrying this TCR beta chain was picked up many times. Its target is not known. This sample is drawn from a study of beta chain features in type 1 diabetes. The germline V gene encodes CDR1 MDHEN and CDR2 SYDVKM. The CDR3 is 13 amino acids. V was trimmed by 5 bases and J by 7 bases, leaving 12 bases between them. Expressed TCRB transcripts were sequenced, since all the RNA that had been isolated was reverse transcribed. There were 3 million to 4 million reads on average in the naive, central memory and regulatory T cell samples. The data were produced by immunoSEQ multiplex PCR, yet TCRdb's version contains in-frame clones alone and is incomplete. The sample holds roughly 170,000 clones; about 13% are singletons and the top ten take 0.55% to 0.8%. The study's findings and limits: HLA influence on TCRB rearrangement stayed unresolved here. Insertion counts at VDJ junctions were lower in type 1 diabetes patients, who also showed more deletions there.

Source material: central memory CD4+ T cells from blood. The origin of this receptor is a woman under 30 in good health. The chain combines TRBV28 with TRBJ1-5, with a tentative D call TRBD1 (5 bases). As DNA, the CDR3 is TGTGCCAGCAGTCCCTCAGGGTACCAGCCCCAGCATTTT. This sequence encodes CASSPSGYQPQHF.